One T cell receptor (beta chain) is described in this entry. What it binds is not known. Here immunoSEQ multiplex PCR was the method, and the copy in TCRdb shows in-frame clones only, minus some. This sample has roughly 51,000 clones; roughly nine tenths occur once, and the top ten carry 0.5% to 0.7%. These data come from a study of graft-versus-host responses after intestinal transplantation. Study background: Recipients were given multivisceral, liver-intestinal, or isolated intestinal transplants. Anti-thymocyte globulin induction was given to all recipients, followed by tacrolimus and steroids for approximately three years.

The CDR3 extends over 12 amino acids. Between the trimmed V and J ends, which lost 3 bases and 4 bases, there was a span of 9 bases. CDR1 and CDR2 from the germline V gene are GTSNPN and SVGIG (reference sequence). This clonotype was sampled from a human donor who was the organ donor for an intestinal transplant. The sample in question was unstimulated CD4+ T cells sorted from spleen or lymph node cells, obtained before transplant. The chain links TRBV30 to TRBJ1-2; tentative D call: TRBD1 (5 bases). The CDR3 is CAWSRDSYGYTF. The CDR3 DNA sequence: TGTGCCTGGAGCAGAGACAGCTATGGCTACACCTTC.